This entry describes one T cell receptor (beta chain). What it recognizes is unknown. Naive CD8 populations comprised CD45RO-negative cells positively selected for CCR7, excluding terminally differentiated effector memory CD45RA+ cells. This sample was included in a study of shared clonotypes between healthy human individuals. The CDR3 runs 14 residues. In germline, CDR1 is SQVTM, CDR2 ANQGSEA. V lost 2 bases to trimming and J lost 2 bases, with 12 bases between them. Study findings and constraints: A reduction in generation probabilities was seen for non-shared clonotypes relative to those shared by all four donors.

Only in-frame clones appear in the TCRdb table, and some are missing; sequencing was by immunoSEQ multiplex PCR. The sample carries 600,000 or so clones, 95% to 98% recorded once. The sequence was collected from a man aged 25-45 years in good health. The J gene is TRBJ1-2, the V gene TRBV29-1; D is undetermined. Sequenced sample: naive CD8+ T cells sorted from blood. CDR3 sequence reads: CSVESPDYNYGYTF. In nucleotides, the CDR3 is TGCAGCGTTGAATCGCCCGACTACAACTATGGCTACACCTTC.